Listed here is a single TCR beta chain. The entry originates in a study of control samples from healthy donors and cancer patients. Repertoires were generated with immunoSEQ multiplex PCR, while TCRdb's copy carries only in-frame clones and drops some. The table records 120,000 to 150,000 clones, about 91% of them present only once. Germline loops: CDR1 SGHTA, CDR2 FQGNSA. The germline V and J ends were trimmed by 2 bases and 3 bases, with 11 bases remaining between them. The CDR3 is made up of 15 amino acids. The specimen sequenced was blood. This clonotype was sampled from a man aged 25 to 40 in good health. This chain uses TRBV7-2 with TRBJ2-1; D ambiguous. The CDR3 here is CASSLTGDGYNEQFF. CDR3 in DNA: TGTGCCAGCAGCTTAACTGGGGATGGCTACAATGAGCAGTTCTTC.